This T cell receptor (beta chain) was identified in a study of blood T cell repertoires in COVID-19. Study as a whole: Spain, Italy and the United States supplied samples that represented acute and convalescent COVID-19. The analysed material was cDNA or gDNA that came from T cells, B-cell-depleted T cells, or PBMCs.

In the original processing: For nucleated cells, counts were estimated from reference gene primer amplification. The repertoire was sequenced with immunoSEQ multiplex PCR; TCRdb's copy has only in-frame clones and lacks some. V and J calls and clone size are given by that table; D and trimming were obtained from the DNA. The sample lists a few hundred thousand clones, around nine tenths occurring once. Germline loops: CDR1 SGHTS, CDR2 YDEGEE. V shed 4 bases and J shed 8 bases, with 16 bases lying between them. The CDR3 totals 14 residues. The chain recombines TRBV5-8 with TRBJ1-5; D gene ambiguous. This TCR was sampled from a man aged 55 to 70 who had recovered from COVID-19. The sequenced sample consisted of peripheral blood. CDR3 sequence (DNA): TGTGCCAGCAGCGAAGGACCGGGAATCGAGCCCCAGCATTTT. Its translation is CASSEGPGIEPQHF.